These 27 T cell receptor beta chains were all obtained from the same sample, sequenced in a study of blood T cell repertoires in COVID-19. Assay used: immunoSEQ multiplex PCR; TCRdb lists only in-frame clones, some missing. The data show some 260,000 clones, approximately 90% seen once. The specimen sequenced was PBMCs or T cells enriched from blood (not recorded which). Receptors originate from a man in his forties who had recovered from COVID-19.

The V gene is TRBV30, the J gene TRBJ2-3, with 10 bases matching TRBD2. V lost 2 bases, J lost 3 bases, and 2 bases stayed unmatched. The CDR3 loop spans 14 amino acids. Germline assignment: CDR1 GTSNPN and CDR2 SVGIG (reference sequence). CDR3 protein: CAWSSGGATDTQYF. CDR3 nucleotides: TGTGCCTGGAGTAGCGGGGGGGCTACAGATACGCAGTATTTT.

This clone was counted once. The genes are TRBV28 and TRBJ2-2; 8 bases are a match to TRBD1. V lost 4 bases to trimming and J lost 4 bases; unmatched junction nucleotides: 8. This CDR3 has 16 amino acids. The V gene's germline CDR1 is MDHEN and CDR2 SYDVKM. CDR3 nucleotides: TGTGCCAGCAGTTCCCTGGACAGGGTCACCACCGGGGAGCTGTTTTTT. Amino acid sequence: CASSSLDRVTTGELFF.

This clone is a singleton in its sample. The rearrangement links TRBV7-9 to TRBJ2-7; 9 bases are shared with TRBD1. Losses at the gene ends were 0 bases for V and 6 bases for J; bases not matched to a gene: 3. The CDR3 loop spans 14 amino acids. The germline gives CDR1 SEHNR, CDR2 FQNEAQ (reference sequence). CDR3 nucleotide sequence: TGTGCCAGCAGCTTAGCCGGGACAGGGCGCGAGCAGTACTTC. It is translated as CASSLAGTGREQYF.

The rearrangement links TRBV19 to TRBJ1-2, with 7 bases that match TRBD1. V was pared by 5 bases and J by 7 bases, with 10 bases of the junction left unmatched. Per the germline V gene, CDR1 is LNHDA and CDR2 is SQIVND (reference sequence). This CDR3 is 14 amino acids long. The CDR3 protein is CASSPSRGLLGYTF. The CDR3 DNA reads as TGTGCCAGTAGTCCCTCGAGGGGGCTTCTTGGCTACACCTTC.

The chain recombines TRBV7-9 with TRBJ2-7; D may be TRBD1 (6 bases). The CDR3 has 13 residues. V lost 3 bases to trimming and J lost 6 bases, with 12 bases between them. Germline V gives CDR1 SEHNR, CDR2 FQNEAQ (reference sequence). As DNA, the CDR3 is TGTGCCAGCAGCTTTGGGGGCATCTCCGAGCAGTACTTC. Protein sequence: CASSFGGISEQYF.

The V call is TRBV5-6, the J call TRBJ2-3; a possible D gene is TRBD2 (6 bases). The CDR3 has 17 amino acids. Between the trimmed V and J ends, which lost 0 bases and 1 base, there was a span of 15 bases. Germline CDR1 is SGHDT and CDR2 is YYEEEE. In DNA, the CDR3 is TGTGCCAGCAGCTTGGGGGCAGGGACTGGCGGCACAGATACGCAGTATTTT. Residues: CASSLGAGTGGTDTQYF.

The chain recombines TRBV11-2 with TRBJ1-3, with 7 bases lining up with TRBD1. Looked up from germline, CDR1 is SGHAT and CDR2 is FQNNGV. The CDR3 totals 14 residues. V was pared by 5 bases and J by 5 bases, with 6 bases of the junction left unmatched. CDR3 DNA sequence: TGTGCCAGCAGCCGCGACAGGGTGAGAAACACCATATATTTT. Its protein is CASSRDRVRNTIYF.

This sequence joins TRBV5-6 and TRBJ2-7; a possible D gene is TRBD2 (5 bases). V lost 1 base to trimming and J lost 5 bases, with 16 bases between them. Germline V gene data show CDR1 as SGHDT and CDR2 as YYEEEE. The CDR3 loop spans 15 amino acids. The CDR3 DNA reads TGTGCCAGCAGCTTGCGGGTCGAGGAGGATGACGAGCAGTACTTC. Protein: CASSLRVEEDDEQYF.

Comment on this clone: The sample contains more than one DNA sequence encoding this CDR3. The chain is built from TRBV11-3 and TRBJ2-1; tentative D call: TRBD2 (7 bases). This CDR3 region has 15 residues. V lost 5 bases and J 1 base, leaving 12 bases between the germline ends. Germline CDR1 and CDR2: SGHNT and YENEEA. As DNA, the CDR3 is TGTGCCAGCAGCCGGGGGAGGGGGTCCTACAATGAGCAGTTCTTC. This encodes CASSRGRGSYNEQFF.

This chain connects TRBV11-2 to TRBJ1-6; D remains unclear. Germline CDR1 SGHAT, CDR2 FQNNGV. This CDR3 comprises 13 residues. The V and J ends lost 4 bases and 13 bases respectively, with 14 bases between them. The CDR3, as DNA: TGTGCCAGCAGCTCCCTCAAGATTAGTCCCCTCCACTTT. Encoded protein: CASSSLKISPLHF.

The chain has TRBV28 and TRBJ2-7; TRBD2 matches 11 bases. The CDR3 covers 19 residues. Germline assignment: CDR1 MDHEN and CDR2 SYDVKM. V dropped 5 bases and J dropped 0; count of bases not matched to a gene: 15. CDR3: CASSPAFPRTSGRSYEQYF. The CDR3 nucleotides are TGTGCCAGCAGTCCGGCTTTCCCCCGGACTAGCGGGCGCTCCTACGAGCAGTACTTC.

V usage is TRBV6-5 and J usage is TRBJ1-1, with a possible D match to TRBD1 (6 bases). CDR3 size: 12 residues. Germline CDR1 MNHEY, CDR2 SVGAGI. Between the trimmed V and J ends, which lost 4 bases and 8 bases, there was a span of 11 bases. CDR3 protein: CASSWTVPEAFF. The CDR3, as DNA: TGTGCCAGCAGTTGGACAGTCCCCGAAGCTTTCTTT.

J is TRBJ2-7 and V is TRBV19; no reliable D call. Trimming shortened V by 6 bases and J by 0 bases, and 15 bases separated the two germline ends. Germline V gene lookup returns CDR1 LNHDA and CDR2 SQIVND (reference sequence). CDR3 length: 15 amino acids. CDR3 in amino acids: CASRKHYQSSYEQYF. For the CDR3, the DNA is TGTGCCAGTAGAAAGCACTACCAGAGCTCCTACGAGCAGTACTTC. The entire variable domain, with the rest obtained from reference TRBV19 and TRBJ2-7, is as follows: DGGITQSPKYLFRKEGQNVTLSCEQNLNHDAMYWYRQDPGQGLRLIYYSQIVNDFQKGDIAEGYSVSREKKESFPLTVTSAQKNPTAFYLCASRKHYQSSYEQYFGPGTRLTVT.

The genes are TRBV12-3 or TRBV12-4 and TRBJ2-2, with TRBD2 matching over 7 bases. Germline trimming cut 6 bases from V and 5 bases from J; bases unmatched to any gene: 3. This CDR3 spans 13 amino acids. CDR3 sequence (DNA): TGTGCCAGCAGCCCCGGGGGGACCGGGGAGCTGTTTTTT. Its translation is CASSPGGTGELFF.

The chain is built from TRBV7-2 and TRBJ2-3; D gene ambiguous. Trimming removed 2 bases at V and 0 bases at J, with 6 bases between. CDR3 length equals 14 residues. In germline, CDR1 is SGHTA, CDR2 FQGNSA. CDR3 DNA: TGTGCCAGCAGCTTACGGTCTAGCACAGATACGCAGTATTTT. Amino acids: CASSLRSSTDTQYF.

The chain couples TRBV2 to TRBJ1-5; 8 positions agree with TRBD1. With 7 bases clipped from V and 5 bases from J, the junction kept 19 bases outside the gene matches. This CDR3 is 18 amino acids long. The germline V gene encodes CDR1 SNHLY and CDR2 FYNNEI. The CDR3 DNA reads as TGTGCCAGCAATCGGGGGCAGGGGGCGGGAGTGGGATATCAGCCCCAGCATTTT. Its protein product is CASNRGQGAGVGYQPQHF. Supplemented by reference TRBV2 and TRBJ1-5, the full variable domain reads EPEVTQTPSHQVTQMGQEVILRCVPISNHLYFYWYRQILGQKVEFLVSFYNNEISEKSEIFDDQFSVERPDGSNFTLKIRSTKLEDSAMYFCASNRGQGAGVGYQPQHFGDGTRLSIL.

This CDR3 is CASTLDSFTDTQYF. Here the CDR3 DNA reads TGTGCCAGCACACTGGACAGTTTCACAGATACGCAGTATTTT. The chain links TRBV28 to TRBJ2-3; tentative D call: TRBD1 (6 bases). V dropped 7 bases and J dropped 2 bases, with 13 bases sitting between them. The germline CDR1 and CDR2 sequences are MDHEN and SYDVKM. The CDR3 loop spans 14 amino acids.

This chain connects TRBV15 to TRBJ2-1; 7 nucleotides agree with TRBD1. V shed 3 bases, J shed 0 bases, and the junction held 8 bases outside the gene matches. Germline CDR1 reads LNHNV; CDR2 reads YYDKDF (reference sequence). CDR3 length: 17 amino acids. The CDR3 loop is CATSRRQGTSSYNEQFF. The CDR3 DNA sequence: TGTGCCACCAGCAGGCGACAGGGAACAAGCTCCTACAATGAGCAGTTCTTC.

The CDR3 sequence: CASSPQGTSGGNEQFF. In DNA form, the CDR3 reads TGTGCCAGCAGTCCCCAAGGGACTAGCGGGGGAAATGAGCAGTTCTTC. J is TRBJ2-1 and V is TRBV11-3, with TRBD2 identical over 14 bases. CDR1 and CDR2 from the germline V gene are SGHNT and YENEEA. This CDR3 is built from 16 residues. The trim removed 6 bases at V and 7 bases at J, leaving 8 bases unmatched.

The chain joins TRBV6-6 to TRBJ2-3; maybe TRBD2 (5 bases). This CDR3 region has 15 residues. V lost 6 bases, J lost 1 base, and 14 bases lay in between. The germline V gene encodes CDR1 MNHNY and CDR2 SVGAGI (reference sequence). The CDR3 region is CASRQPGLGTDTQYF. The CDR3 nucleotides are TGTGCCAGCAGACAACCGGGATTGGGCACAGATACGCAGTATTTT.

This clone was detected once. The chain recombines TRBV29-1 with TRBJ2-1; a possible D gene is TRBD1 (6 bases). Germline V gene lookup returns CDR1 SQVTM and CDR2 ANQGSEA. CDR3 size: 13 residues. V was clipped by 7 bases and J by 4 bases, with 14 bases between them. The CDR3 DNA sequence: TGCAGCGGGGGGCCGGAGGCATACAATGAGCAGTTCTTC. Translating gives CSGGPEAYNEQFF.

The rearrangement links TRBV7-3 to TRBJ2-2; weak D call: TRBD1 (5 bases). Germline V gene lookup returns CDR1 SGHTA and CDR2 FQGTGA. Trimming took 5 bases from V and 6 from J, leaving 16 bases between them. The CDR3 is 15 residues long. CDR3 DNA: TGTGCCAGCAGCCTAGGGCAGGGAAACGCCGGGGAGCTGTTTTTT. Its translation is CASSLGQGNAGELFF. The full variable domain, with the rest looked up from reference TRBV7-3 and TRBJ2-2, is GAGVSQTPSNKVTEKGKYVELRCDPISGHTALYWYRQSLGQGPEFLIYFQGTGAADDSGLPNDRFFAVRPEGSVSTLKIQRTERGDSAVYLCASSLGQGNAGELFFGEGSRLTVL.

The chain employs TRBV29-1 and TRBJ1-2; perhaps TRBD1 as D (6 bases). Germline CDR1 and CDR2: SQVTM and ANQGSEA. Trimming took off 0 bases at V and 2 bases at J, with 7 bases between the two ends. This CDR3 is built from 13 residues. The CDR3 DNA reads TGCAGCGTTGAAGAAAGGGGGAACTATGGCTACACCTTC. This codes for CSVEERGNYGYTF.

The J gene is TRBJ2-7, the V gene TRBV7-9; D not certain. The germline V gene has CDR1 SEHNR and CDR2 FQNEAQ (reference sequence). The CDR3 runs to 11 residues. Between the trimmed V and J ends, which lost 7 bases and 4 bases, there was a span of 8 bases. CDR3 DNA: TGTGCCAGCACCCCCCTTTACGAGCAGTACTTC. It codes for CASTPLYEQYF. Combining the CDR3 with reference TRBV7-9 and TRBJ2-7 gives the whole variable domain DTGVSQNPRHKITKRGQNVTFRCDPISEHNRLYWYRQTLGQGPEFLTYFQNEAQLEKSRLLSDRFSAERPKGSFSTLEIQRTEQGDSAMYLCASTPLYEQYFGPGTRLTVT.

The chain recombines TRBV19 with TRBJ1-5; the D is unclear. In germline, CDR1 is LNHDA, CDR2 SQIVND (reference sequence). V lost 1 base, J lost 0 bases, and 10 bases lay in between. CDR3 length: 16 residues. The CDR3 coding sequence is TGTGCCAGTAGTATAGTCCCGGTTTATAGCAATCAGCCCCAGCATTTT. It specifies CASSIVPVYSNQPQHF.

CDR3: CASSEVGQPYEQYF. The CDR3 DNA reads TGTGCCAGCAGTGAAGTGGGACAGCCCTACGAGCAGTACTTC. V and J are TRBV6-1 and TRBJ2-7; 7 bases map to TRBD1. J was trimmed by 2 bases and V by 1 base; bases with no gene match: 2. The CDR3 totals 14 residues. Germline-derived CDR1 and CDR2 are MNHNS and SASEGT.

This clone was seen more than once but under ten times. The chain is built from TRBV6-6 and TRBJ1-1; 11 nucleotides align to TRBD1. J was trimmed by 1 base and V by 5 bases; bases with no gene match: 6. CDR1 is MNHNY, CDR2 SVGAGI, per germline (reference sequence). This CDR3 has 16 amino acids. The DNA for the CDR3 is TGTGCCAGCAGTCGGGACAGGGGGAATCCGAACACTGAAGCTTTCTTT. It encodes CASSRDRGNPNTEAFF.